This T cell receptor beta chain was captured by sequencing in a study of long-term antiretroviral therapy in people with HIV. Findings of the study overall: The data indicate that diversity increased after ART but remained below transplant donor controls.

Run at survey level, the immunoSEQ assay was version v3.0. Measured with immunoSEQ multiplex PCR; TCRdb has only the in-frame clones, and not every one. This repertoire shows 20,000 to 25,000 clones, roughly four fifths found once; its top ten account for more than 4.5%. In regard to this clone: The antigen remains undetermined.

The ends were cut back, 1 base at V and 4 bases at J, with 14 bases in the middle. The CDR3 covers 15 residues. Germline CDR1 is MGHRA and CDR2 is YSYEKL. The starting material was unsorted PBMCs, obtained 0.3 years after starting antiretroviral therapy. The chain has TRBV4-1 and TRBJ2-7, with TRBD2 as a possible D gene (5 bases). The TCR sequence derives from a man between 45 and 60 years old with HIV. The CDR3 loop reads CASSQAREGIYEQYF. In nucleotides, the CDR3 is TGCGCCAGCAGCCAAGCACGGGAAGGGATTTACGAGCAGTACTTC.